One and the same sample provided the 12 T cell receptor beta chains below, sequenced in a study of blood T cell repertoires in COVID-19. Profiling relied on immunoSEQ multiplex PCR, and the TCRdb table lists in-frame clones only, not all of them. The sample consists of about 180,000 clones, approximately 87% of them appearing once. What was sequenced was peripheral blood. These receptors all stem from a person aged 70 to 79 with COVID-19, enrolled during active disease.

The chain combines TRBV12-3 or TRBV12-4 with TRBJ2-7, with D perhaps TRBD2 (6 bases). V gave up 2 bases and J gave up 3 bases, with 8 bases separating them. The CDR3 is 13 amino acids. CDR3 loop: CASSLQEGYEQYF. In DNA form, the CDR3 reads TGTGCCAGCAGTTTACAGGAGGGCTACGAGCAGTACTTC.

The rearrangement joins TRBV28 to TRBJ2-7; D possibly corresponds to TRBD2 (6 bases). The germline gives CDR1 MDHEN, CDR2 SYDVKM. There are 12 residues in the CDR3. Trimming removed 9 bases from V and 3 bases from J, with 12 bases in between. The CDR3 DNA reads TGTGCCAGTCAGGGAGGAATCTACGAGCAGTACTTC. It translates to CASQGGIYEQYF.

This chain joins TRBV2 and TRBJ2-3; 7 nucleotides align to TRBD1. From germline, CDR1 is SNHLY and CDR2 FYNNEI. After removal of 4 bases from V and 2 bases from J, the junction contained 6 bases not matched to a gene. The CDR3 is 15 amino acids. The CDR3 reads CASSVWTGNTDTQYF. CDR3 coding DNA: TGTGCCAGCAGTGTTTGGACAGGCAACACAGATACGCAGTATTTT.

The J gene is TRBJ1-5, the V gene TRBV7-8; TRBD1 is a possible D gene (6 bases). Trimming shortened V by 3 bases and J by 5 bases, and 14 bases separated the two germline ends. Germline V gene sequence: CDR1 SGHVS, CDR2 FQNEAQ. The CDR3 covers 15 residues. In nucleotides, the CDR3 is TGTGCCAGCAGCTTGTGGGTGACAGGCGATCAGCCCCAGCATTTT. This codes for CASSLWVTGDQPQHF.

The rearrangement joins TRBV18 to TRBJ1-3; TRBD1 matches at 7 bases. The junction had 2 bases not matched to a gene; V was cut back by 6 bases and J by 0 bases. The CDR3 covers 14 residues. Germline-derived CDR1 and CDR2 are KGHSH and LQKENI. DNA for the CDR3: TGTGCCAGCTCTGGGACAGTCTCTGGAAACACCATATATTTT. Translation: CASSGTVSGNTIYF.

This chain joins TRBV6-5 and TRBJ2-7; 7 bases align to TRBD1. The germline V gene has CDR1 MNHEY and CDR2 SVGAGI. Losses at the gene ends were 6 bases for V and 2 bases for J; bases not matched to a gene: 7. The CDR3 sequence is 14 residues long. CDR3 residues: CASRHRDSPYEQYF. CDR3 DNA sequence: TGTGCCAGCAGACACCGGGACAGTCCCTACGAGCAGTACTTC.

V gene TRBV2 combines with J gene TRBJ2-7, with TRBD1 matching over 8 bases. The V gene end was trimmed by 6 bases and the J gene end by 4 bases; junction bases not matched to a gene: 8. The CDR3 spans 14 residues. Germline V gene data show CDR1 as SNHLY and CDR2 as FYNNEI. The CDR3 region has the DNA TGTGCCAGCAGCCCCGACAGGGGCGGGTACGAGCAGTACTTC. Protein sequence: CASSPDRGGYEQYF.

V usage is TRBV5-1 and J usage is TRBJ2-5, with 16 bases aligning to TRBD2. Germline assignment: CDR1 SGHRS and CDR2 YFSETQ. V was pared by 3 bases and J by 5 bases, with 7 bases of the junction left unmatched. CDR3 length: 17 residues. CDR3 sequence: CASSWGLAGGPEETQYF. The CDR3 nucleotides read TGCGCCAGCAGCTGGGGACTAGCGGGAGGGCCGGAGGAGACCCAGTACTTC. The variable domain in full, completed from reference TRBV5-1 and TRBJ2-5, reads KAGVTQTPRYLIKTRGQQVTLSCSPISGHRSVSWYQQTPGQGLQFLFEYFSETQRNKGNFPGRFSGRQFSNSRSEMNVSTLELGDSALYLCASSWGLAGGPEETQYFGPGTRLLVL.

DNA for the CDR3: TGTGCCAGCAGCGTTGGACAGCTAGCATTCAACACCGGGGAGCTGTTTTTT. Amino acids: CASSVGQLAFNTGELFF. The V and J genes are TRBV9 and TRBJ2-2, with a weak D call TRBD1 (6 bases). Between the trimmed V and J ends, which lost 2 bases and 2 bases, there was a span of 16 bases. This CDR3 contains 17 residues. Germline V gives CDR1 SGDLS, CDR2 YYNGEE.

The genes are TRBV6-5 and TRBJ2-5; the match to TRBD2 covers 9 bases. The germline CDR1 and CDR2 sequences are MNHEY and SVGAGI. The CDR3 sequence is 14 residues long. J was trimmed by 4 bases and V by 4 bases; bases with no gene match: 4. The CDR3 sequence: CASSLAGVGETQYF. CDR3 bases: TGTGCCAGCAGTTTAGCGGGAGTAGGAGAGACCCAGTACTTC.

The rearrangement links TRBV18 to TRBJ1-5, with D uncertain. The germline V and J ends were trimmed by 3 bases and 5 bases, with 8 bases remaining between them. The germline gives CDR1 KGHSH, CDR2 LQKENI. This CDR3 spans 13 amino acids. CDR3 in DNA: TGTGCCAGCTCACCGGCCGTTGATCAGCCCCAGCATTTT. Protein sequence: CASSPAVDQPQHF. The complete variable domain, with remaining parts taken from reference TRBV18 and TRBJ1-5, reads NAGVMQNPRHLVRRRGQEARLRCSPMKGHSHVYWYRQLPEEGLKFMVYLQKENIIDESGMPKERFSAEFPKEGPSILRIQQVVRGDSAAYFCASSPAVDQPQHFGDGTRLSIL.

The chain uses TRBV6-5 and TRBJ1-4; D gene unclear. CDR1 MNHEY and CDR2 SVGAGI come from the germline V gene. The CDR3 loop spans 14 amino acids. The germline V and J ends were trimmed by 6 bases and 0 bases, with 8 bases remaining between them. The CDR3 DNA reads as TGTGCCAGCAGCCCGTATTCAACTAATGAAAAACTGTTTTTT. It translates to CASSPYSTNEKLFF.